The 21 T cell receptor beta chains below were found in one sample sequenced in a study of technical replicates of blood from a few donors. The data were produced by immunoSEQ multiplex PCR, yet TCRdb's version contains in-frame clones alone and is incomplete. The sample consists of roughly 80,000 clones, over 75% of them appearing once. The source material was T cells isolated from PBMCs. The receptors were gathered from a human donor in good health.

This clone was observed once. In nucleotides, the CDR3 is TGTGCCAGCAGCTCCCTAGCGGGACAAAGCGAGCAGTACTTC. Translation: CASSSLAGQSEQYF. The genes are TRBV7-6 and TRBJ2-7, with 9 bases aligning to TRBD2. V was clipped by 4 bases and J by 6 bases; unmatched bases: 7. CDR1 and CDR2 (germline): SGHVS, FNYEAQ. The CDR3 consists of 14 residues.

J is TRBJ1-4 and V is TRBV18; D uncertain. The germline gives CDR1 KGHSH, CDR2 LQKENI. Between the trimmed V and J ends, which lost 3 bases and 3 bases, there was a span of 8 bases. There are 14 residues in the CDR3. The CDR3 spells CASSPRGANEKLFF. The CDR3 bases are TGTGCCAGCTCACCGCGAGGAGCTAATGAAAAACTGTTTTTT.

CDR3 amino acids: CASSGERETQYF. The CDR3 nucleotides read TGTGCCAGCAGTGGTGAGCGGGAGACCCAGTACTTC. The rearrangement links TRBV25-1 to TRBJ2-5, with D perhaps TRBD2 (5 bases). The CDR3 is 12 amino acids. Per the germline V gene, CDR1 is MGHDK and CDR2 is SYGVNS. V lost 4 bases to trimming and J lost 5 bases, with 8 bases between them.

The chain uses TRBV5-1 and TRBJ2-1; 8 bases line up with TRBD2. The CDR3 consists of 16 residues. The V and J ends lost 0 bases and 2 bases, in that order; junction bases with no gene match: 4. Germline CDR1 is SGHRS and CDR2 is YFSETQ. CDR3 sequence reads: CASSLGGLGPYNEQFF. The CDR3 DNA is TGCGCCAGCAGCTTGGGGGGACTAGGGCCCTACAATGAGCAGTTCTTC.

V gene TRBV27 combines with J gene TRBJ1-1, with D possibly TRBD1 on 5 matching bases. Looked up from germline, CDR1 is MNHEY and CDR2 is SMNVEV (reference sequence). The CDR3 consists of 14 residues. Trimming removed 6 bases from V and 0 bases from J, with 11 bases in between. CDR3 loop: CASRQGSMNTEAFF. In nucleotides, the CDR3 is TGTGCCAGCAGGCAGGGCAGTATGAACACTGAAGCTTTCTTT.

V usage is TRBV9 and J usage is TRBJ2-2, with TRBD2 matching 11 bases. Unmatched junction bases numbered 7, after V lost 0 bases and J lost 0 bases. The CDR3 contains 19 residues. The germline CDR1 and CDR2 sequences are SGDLS and YYNGEE. CDR3 amino acids: CASSVVPSGRPANTGELFF. The CDR3 region has the DNA TGTGCCAGCAGCGTAGTCCCTAGCGGGAGGCCCGCGAACACCGGGGAGCTGTTTTTT.

J is TRBJ2-1 and V is TRBV30, with TRBD2 matching 9 bases. The length of the CDR3 is 18 residues. V was clipped by 1 base and J by 0 bases; unmatched bases: 10. Germline lookup yields CDR1 GTSNPN and CDR2 SVGIG (reference sequence). Written as DNA, the CDR3 is TGTGCCTGGAGTGGGTGGGAGCGGGAGGTAAGCTCCTACAATGAGCAGTTCTTC. This gives the protein CAWSGWEREVSSYNEQFF.

The rearrangement uses TRBV19 and TRBJ2-3; tentative D call: TRBD1 (5 bases). CDR3 length equals 12 residues. V lost 8 bases and J 5 bases, leaving 11 bases between the germline ends. Germline lookup yields CDR1 LNHDA and CDR2 SQIVND (reference sequence). DNA of the CDR3: TGTGCCAGTTCAGGGTTAATAGATACGCAGTATTTT. Translation: CASSGLIDTQYF.

The V call is TRBV10-3, the J call TRBJ1-1; TRBD1 agrees at 7 bases. The V gene's germline CDR1 is ENHRY and CDR2 SYGVKD. The CDR3 is made up of 14 amino acids. V was clipped by 7 bases and J by 3 bases; unmatched bases: 8. The CDR3 nucleotides are TGTGCCATCACAATGACAGGGACGGACACTGAAGCTTTCTTT. Protein: CAITMTGTDTEAFF.

The J gene is TRBJ2-2, the V gene TRBV4-1, with TRBD2 matching over 10 bases. The CDR3 totals 16 residues. The trim removed 5 bases at V and 5 bases at J, leaving 8 bases unmatched. The germline V gene encodes CDR1 MGHRA and CDR2 YSYEKL. The CDR3 reads CASSDQPGLATGELFF. The CDR3 nucleotides are TGCGCCAGCAGCGACCAGCCGGGACTAGCGACCGGGGAGCTGTTTTTT.

V and J are TRBV28 and TRBJ2-1; TRBD1 aligns across 8 bases. Germline CDR1 and CDR2: MDHEN and SYDVKM. V was pared by 2 bases and J by 2 bases, with 2 bases of the junction left unmatched. CDR3 size: 15 residues. The DNA for the CDR3 is TGTGCCAGCAGTTTACTACAGGGGGCCTACAATGAGCAGTTCTTC. Amino acids: CASSLLQGAYNEQFF.

In its sample, this clone was seen a few times. The gene calls are TRBV9 and TRBJ1-1; D not certain. V was cut by 1 base and J by 3 bases, with 7 bases left in between. This CDR3 has 13 residues. Germline CDR1 SGDLS, CDR2 YYNGEE. CDR3 region: CASSVYPDTEAFF. CDR3 bases: TGTGCCAGCAGCGTATATCCGGACACTGAAGCTTTCTTT.

The CDR3 spells CASSLAVRGYEQYF. The DNA of the CDR3 is TGTGCCAGCAGCTTAGCGGTCAGAGGGTACGAGCAGTACTTC. The chain combines TRBV13 with TRBJ2-7; D may be TRBD2 (5 bases). CDR1 is PRHDT, CDR2 FYEKMQ, per germline (reference sequence). The V and J ends lost 1 base and 4 bases respectively, with 11 bases between them. CDR3 length: 14 amino acids. Filled out from reference TRBV13 and TRBJ2-7, the complete variable domain reads AAGVIQSPRHLIKEKRETATLKCYPIPRHDTVYWYQQGPGQDPQFLISFYEKMQSDKGSIPDRFSAQQFSDYHSELNMSSLELGDSALYFCASSLAVRGYEQYFGPGTRLTVT.

J is TRBJ2-7 and V is TRBV6-5; TRBD2 matches at 8 bases. Trimming at V came to 5 bases and at J to 3 bases, leaving 3 bases not matched to a gene. This CDR3 contains 13 residues. The germline V gene has CDR1 MNHEY and CDR2 SVGAGI. The CDR3 DNA follows: TGTGCCAGCAGTCAAGGGACTAGCTACGAGCAGTACTTC. Protein product: CASSQGTSYEQYF.

The chain couples TRBV9 to TRBJ2-7; 7 nucleotides agree with TRBD2. The germline V gene encodes CDR1 SGDLS and CDR2 YYNGEE. The junction had 7 bases not matched to a gene; V was cut back by 0 bases and J by 1 base. This CDR3 is built from 16 residues. CDR3 loop: CASSVDGGTTSYEQYF. The CDR3 DNA follows: TGTGCCAGCAGCGTAGATGGCGGGACTACTTCCTACGAGCAGTACTTC.

The V call is TRBV11-3, the J call TRBJ2-7; 10 bases are shared with TRBD2. CDR3 size: 16 residues. In germline, CDR1 is SGHNT, CDR2 YENEEA. Trimming at V came to 7 bases and at J to 2 bases, leaving 11 bases not matched to a gene. CDR3 sequence (DNA): TGTGCCAGCACCAAAGCGGGAGGGCCCTCGACCTACGAGCAGTACTTC. Protein product: CASTKAGGPSTYEQYF.

The V call is TRBV11-3, the J call TRBJ2-7; D gene uncertain. Between the trimmed V and J ends, which lost 3 bases and 2 bases, there was a span of 11 bases. The germline gives CDR1 SGHNT, CDR2 YENEEA. CDR3 length: 14 residues. CDR3 DNA: TGTGCCAGCAGCTTCCATCCGGGTCCCTACGAGCAGTACTTC. It is translated as CASSFHPGPYEQYF.

The rearrangement joins TRBV4-2 to TRBJ2-7; D is unclear. The germline V and J ends were trimmed by 0 bases and 3 bases, with 12 bases remaining between them. Per the germline V gene, CDR1 is LGHNA and CDR2 is YNFKEQ. The CDR3 runs 15 residues. The DNA for the CDR3 is TGTGCCAGCAGCCAAGAGCGGAGCCCGAACTACGAGCAGTACTTC. This codes for CASSQERSPNYEQYF.

This chain joins TRBV13 and TRBJ2-7; D gene uncertain. Trimming pared 5 bases from V and 6 bases from J, leaving 11 bases between. Germline CDR1 is PRHDT and CDR2 is FYEKMQ (reference sequence). The CDR3 covers 12 residues. The CDR3 here is CASSAASAEQYF. The CDR3 region has the DNA TGTGCCAGCAGCGCGGCCAGTGCCGAGCAGTACTTC.

The sample holds a few counts of this clone. The V gene is TRBV7-9, the J gene TRBJ1-2, with a possible D match to TRBD1 (5 bases). The V end was cut by 5 bases, the J end by 5 bases, with 12 bases between. Looked up from germline, CDR1 is SEHNR and CDR2 is FQNEAQ (reference sequence). The CDR3 runs to 13 residues. The CDR3 region is CASSLRVGYGYTF. In DNA form, the CDR3 reads TGTGCCAGCAGCCTCAGGGTTGGGTATGGCTACACCTTC.

The chain carries TRBV2 and TRBJ2-5; D is unclear. The CDR3 has 12 amino acids. Germline V gene lookup returns CDR1 SNHLY and CDR2 FYNNEI. V shed 8 bases and J shed 2 bases, with 9 bases lying between them. The CDR3 DNA sequence: TGTGCCAGCCGTCCAGGTCAAGAGACCCAGTACTTC. It codes for CASRPGQETQYF.